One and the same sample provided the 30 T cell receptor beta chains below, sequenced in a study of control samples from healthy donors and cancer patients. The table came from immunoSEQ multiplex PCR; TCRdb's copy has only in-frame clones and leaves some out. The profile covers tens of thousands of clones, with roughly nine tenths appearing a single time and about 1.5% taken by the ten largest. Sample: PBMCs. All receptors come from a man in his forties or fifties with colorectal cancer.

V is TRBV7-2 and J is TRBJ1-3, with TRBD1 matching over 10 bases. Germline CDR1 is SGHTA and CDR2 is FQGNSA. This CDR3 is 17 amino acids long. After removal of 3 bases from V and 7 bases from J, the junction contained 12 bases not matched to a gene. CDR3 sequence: CASSFSPGQGSRNTIYF. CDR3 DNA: TGTGCCAGCAGCTTTAGTCCGGGACAGGGGTCAAGGAACACCATATATTTT.

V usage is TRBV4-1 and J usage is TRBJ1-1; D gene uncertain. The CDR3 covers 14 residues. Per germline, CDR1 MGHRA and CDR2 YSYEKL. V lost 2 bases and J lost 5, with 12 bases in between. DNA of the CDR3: TGCGCCAGCAGCCAAAGGGCGGCGGGGACTGAAGCTTTCTTT. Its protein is CASSQRAAGTEAFF.

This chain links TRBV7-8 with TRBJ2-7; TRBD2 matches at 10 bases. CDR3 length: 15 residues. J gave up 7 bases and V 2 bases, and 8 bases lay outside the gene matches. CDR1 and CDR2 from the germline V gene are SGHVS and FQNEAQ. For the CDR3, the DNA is TGTGCCAGCAGCTTATTGCTAGCGGGGGAACTTGAGCAGTACTTC. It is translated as CASSLLLAGELEQYF. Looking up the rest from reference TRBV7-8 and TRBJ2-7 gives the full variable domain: GAGVSQSPRYKVAKRGQDVALRCDPISGHVSLFWYQQALGQGPEFLTYFQNEAQLDKSGLPSDRFFAERPEGSVSTLKIQRTQQEDSAVYLCASSLLLAGELEQYFGPGTRLTVT.

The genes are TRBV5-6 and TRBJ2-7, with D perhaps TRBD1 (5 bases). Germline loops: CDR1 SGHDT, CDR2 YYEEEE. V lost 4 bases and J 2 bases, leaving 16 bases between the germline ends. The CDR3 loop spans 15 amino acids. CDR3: CASSRRQTKAYEQYF. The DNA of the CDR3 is TGTGCCAGCAGCCGCCGACAGACCAAGGCCTACGAGCAGTACTTC.

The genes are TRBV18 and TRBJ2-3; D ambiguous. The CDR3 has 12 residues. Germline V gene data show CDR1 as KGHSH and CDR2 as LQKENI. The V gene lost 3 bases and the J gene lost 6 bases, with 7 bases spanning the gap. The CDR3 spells CASSPDLDTQYF. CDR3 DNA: TGTGCCAGCTCACCCGACTTGGATACGCAGTATTTT.

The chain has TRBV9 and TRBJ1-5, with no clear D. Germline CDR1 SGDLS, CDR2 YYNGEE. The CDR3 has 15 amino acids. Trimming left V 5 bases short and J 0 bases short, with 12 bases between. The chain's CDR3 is CASSPDGYSNQPQHF. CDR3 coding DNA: TGTGCCAGCAGTCCGGACGGGTATAGCAATCAGCCCCAGCATTTT. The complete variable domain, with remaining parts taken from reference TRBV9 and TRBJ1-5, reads DSGVTQTPKHLITATGQRVTLRCSPRSGDLSVYWYQQSLDQGLQFLIQYYNGEERAKGNILERFSAQQFPDLHSELNLSSLELGDSALYFCASSPDGYSNQPQHFGDGTRLSIL.

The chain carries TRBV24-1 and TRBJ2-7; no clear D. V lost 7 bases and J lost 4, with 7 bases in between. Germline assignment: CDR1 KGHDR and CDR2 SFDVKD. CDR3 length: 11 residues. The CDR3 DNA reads TGTGCCACCAGCGATGATTACGAGCAGTACTTC. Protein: CATSDDYEQYF.

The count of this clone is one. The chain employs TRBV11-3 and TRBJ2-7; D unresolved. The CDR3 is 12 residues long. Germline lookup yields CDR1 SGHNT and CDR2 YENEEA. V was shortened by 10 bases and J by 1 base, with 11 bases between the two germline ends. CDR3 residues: CATRGSSYEQYF. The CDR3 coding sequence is TGTGCCACACGCGGCAGTTCCTACGAGCAGTACTTC.

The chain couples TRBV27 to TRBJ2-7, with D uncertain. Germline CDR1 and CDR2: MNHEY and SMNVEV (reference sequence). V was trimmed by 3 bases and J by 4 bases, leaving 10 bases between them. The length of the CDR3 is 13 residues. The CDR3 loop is CASSFRQQYEQYF. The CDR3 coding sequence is TGTGCCAGCAGTTTCCGTCAGCAGTACGAGCAGTACTTC.

The CDR3 nucleotides read TGCGCCAGCAGCTTGGAGGCAGGGGGCACTGAAGCTTTCTTT. It specifies CASSLEAGGTEAFF. The gene calls are TRBV5-1 and TRBJ1-1, with 7 bases that match TRBD1. Germline CDR1 is SGHRS and CDR2 is YFSETQ. This CDR3 is 14 amino acids long. The junction had 3 bases not matched to a gene; V was cut back by 0 bases and J by 4 bases.

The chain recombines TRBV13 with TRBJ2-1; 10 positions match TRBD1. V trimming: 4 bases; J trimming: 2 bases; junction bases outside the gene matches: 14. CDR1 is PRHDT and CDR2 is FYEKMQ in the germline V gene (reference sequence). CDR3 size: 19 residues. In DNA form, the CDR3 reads TGTGCCAGCAGCTCCCGACAGGGGGCACGATCTCTACCCTACAATGAGCAGTTCTTC. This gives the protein CASSSRQGARSLPYNEQFF.

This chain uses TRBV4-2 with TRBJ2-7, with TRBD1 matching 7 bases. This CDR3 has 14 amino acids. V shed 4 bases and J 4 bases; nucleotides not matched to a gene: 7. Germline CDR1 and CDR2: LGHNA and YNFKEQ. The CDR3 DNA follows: TGTGCCAGCAGCCCAGACAGGGCTAATTACGAGCAGTACTTC. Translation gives CASSPDRANYEQYF.

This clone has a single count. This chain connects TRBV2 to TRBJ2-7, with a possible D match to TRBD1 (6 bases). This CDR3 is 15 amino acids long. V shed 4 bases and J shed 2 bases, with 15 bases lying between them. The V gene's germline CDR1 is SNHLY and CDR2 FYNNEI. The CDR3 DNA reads TGTGCCAGCAGTGGAGGCCAGGGGAGTACCTACGAGCAGTACTTC. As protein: CASSGGQGSTYEQYF. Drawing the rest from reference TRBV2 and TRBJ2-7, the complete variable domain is EPEVTQTPSHQVTQMGQEVILRCVPISNHLYFYWYRQILGQKVEFLVSFYNNEISEKSEIFDDQFSVERPDGSNFTLKIRSTKLEDSAMYFCASSGGQGSTYEQYFGPGTRLTVT.

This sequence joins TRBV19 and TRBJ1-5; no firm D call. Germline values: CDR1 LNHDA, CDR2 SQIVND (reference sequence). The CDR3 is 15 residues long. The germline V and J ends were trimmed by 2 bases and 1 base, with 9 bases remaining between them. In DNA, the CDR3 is TGTGCCAGTAGTATACCAGGCGAAAGCAATCAGCCCCAGCATTTT. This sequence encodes CASSIPGESNQPQHF. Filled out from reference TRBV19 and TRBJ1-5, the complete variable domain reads DGGITQSPKYLFRKEGQNVTLSCEQNLNHDAMYWYRQDPGQGLRLIYYSQIVNDFQKGDIAEGYSVSREKKESFPLTVTSAQKNPTAFYLCASSIPGESNQPQHFGDGTRLSIL.

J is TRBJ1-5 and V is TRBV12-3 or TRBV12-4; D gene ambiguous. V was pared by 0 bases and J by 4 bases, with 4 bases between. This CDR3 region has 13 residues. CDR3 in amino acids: CASSLARNQPQHF. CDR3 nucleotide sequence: TGTGCCAGCAGTTTAGCCAGAAATCAGCCCCAGCATTTT.

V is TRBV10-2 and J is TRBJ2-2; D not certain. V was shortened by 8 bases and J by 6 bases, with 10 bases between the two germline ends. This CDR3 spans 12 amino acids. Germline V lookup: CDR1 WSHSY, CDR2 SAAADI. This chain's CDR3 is CASSESPGELFF. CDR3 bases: TGCGCCAGCTCCGAGTCCCCCGGGGAGCTGTTTTTT.

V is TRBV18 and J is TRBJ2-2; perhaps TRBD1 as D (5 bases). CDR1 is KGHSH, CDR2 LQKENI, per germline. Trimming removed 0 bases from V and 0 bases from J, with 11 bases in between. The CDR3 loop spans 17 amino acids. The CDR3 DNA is TGTGCCAGCTCACCACCGACAGTGTCACCGAACACCGGGGAGCTGTTTTTT. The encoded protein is CASSPPTVSPNTGELFF.

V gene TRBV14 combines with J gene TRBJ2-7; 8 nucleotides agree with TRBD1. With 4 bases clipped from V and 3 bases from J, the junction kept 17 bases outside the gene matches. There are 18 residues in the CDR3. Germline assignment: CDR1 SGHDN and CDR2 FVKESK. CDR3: CASSRRSDRALFFYEQYF. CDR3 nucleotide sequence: TGTGCCAGCAGCCGTAGGTCGGACAGGGCCCTTTTCTTCTACGAGCAGTACTTC.

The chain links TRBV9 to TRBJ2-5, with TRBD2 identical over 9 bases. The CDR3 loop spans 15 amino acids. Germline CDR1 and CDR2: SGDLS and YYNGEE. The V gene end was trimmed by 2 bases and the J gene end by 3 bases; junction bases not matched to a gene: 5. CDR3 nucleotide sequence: TGTGCCAGCAGCGTCCGCGGGGGGGCCGAAGAGACCCAGTACTTC. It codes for CASSVRGGAEETQYF.

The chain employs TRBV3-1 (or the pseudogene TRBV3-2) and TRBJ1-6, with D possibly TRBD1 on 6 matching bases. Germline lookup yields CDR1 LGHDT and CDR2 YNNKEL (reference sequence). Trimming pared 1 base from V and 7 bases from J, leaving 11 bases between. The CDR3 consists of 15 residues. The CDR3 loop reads CASSQVQGGNSPLHF. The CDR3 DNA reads TGTGCCAGCAGCCAAGTACAGGGAGGCAATTCACCCCTCCACTTT.

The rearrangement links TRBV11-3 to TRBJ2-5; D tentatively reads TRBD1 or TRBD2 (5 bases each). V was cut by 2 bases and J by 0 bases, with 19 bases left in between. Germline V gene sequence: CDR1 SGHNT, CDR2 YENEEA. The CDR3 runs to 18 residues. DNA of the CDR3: TGTGCCAGCAGCTTAAGCTTGGGGCCTAGCCTGTACCAAGAGACCCAGTACTTC. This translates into CASSLSLGPSLYQETQYF.

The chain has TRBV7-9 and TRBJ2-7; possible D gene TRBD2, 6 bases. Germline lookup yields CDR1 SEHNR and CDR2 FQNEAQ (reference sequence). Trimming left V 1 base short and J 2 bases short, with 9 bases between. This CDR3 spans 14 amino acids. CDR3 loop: CASSLEEGPYEQYF. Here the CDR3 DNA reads TGTGCCAGCAGCTTAGAGGAGGGGCCCTACGAGCAGTACTTC.

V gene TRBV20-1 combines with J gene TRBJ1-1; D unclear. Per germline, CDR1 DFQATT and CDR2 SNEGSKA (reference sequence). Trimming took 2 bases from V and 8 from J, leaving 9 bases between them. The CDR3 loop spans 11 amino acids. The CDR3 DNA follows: TGCAGTGCTAGAATAACAAGGGAAGCTTTCTTT. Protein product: CSARITREAFF.

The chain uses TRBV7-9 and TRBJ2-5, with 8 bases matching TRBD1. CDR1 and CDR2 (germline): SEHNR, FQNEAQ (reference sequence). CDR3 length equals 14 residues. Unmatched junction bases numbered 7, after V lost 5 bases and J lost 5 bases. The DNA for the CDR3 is TGTGCCAGCAGCCATGACAGGGGTCTGGAGACCCAGTACTTC. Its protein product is CASSHDRGLETQYF.

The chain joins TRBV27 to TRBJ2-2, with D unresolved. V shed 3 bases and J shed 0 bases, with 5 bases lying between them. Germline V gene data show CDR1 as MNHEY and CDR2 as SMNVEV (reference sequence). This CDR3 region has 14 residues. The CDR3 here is CASSFRTNTGELFF. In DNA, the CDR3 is TGTGCCAGCAGTTTTCGTACGAACACCGGGGAGCTGTTTTTT.

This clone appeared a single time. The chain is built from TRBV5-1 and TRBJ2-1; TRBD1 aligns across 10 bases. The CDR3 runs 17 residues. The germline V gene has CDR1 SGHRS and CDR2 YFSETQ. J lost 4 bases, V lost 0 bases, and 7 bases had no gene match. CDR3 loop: CASSLGLDRGVYNEQFF. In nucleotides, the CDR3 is TGCGCCAGCAGCTTGGGACTGGACAGGGGGGTATACAATGAGCAGTTCTTC.

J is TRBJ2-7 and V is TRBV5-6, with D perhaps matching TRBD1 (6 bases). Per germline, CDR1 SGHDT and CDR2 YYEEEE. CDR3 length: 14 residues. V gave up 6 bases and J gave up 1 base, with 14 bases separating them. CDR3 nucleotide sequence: TGTGCCAGCACTCAAGCGGACAGATCCTACGAGCAGTACTTC. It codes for CASTQADRSYEQYF.

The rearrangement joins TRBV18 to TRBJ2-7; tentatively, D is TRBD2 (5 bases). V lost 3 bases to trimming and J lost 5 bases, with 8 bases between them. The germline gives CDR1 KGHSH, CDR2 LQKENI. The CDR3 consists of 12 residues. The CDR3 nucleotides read TGTGCCAGCTCACCGGCGGGCCACGAGCAGTACTTC. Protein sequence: CASSPAGHEQYF.

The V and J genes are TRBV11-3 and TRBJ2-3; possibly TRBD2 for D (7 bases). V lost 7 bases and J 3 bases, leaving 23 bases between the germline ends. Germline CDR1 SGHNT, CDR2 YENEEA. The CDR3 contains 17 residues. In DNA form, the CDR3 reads TGTGCCAGCACCCCGGGCCTGGGGGGGGCTGTGACAGATACGCAGTATTTT. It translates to CASTPGLGGAVTDTQYF.

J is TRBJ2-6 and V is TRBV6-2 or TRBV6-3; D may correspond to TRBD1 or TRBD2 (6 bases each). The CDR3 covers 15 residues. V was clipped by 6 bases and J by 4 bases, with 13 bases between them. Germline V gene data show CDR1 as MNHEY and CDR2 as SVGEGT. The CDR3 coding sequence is TGTGCCAGCAGCCCTGGGGGGCAAGGGGCCAACGTCCTGACTTTC. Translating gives CASSPGGQGANVLTF.